This T cell receptor beta chain emerged from a study of blood T cell repertoires in COVID-19. In the study overall: COVID-19 samples collected from the United States, Italy and Spain covered acute and convalescent phases. In each case, the material was cDNA or gDNA derived from T cells, B-cell-depleted T cells, or PBMCs.

Methods used by the authors: Reference gene primer amplification gave estimated nucleated cell counts. Generated by immunoSEQ multiplex PCR, the TCRdb table keeps only in-frame clones and is missing some. V, J and clone size derive from that table, while D and trimming were established from the DNA sequence. The repertoire consists of over 200,000 clones, with approximately 90% occurring once and the leading ten covering 0.9% to 1%. This CDR3 has 16 residues. The germline V gene encodes CDR1 LGHNA and CDR2 YSLEER. The V and J ends lost 4 bases and 7 bases, in that order; junction bases with no gene match: 11.

The sequenced sample was peripheral blood. The sequence derives from a woman between 40 and 50 years old who had recovered from COVID-19. V usage is TRBV4-3 and J usage is TRBJ2-2, with 8 bases matching TRBD2. The CDR3: CASSPSPAGVGGELFF. DNA for the CDR3: TGCGCCAGCAGCCCCTCCCCAGCGGGAGTGGGCGGGGAGCTGTTTTTT.